This T cell receptor (beta chain) comes out of a study of identical twins (dated by TCRdb to 2016 to 2017). In the study overall: To test whether fetal clonotypes persist, the study used deep sequencing on TCR alpha and beta repertoires from monozygotic twins, unrelated adults of various ages, and cord blood. Replicate twin experiments were performed at different times using different library preparation protocols to rule out contamination.

Every donor was a healthy Caucasian. This clonotype was detected only a few times. What antigen it recognizes has not been identified. No quality values exist for individual bases; no much larger clone is one base distant. On the study overall, not on this receptor specifically: Zero-insertion analyses could be partly confounded by invariant T cells such as MAIT and iNKT, although diverse VJ usage argued against such confounding for most clonotypes. Out-of-frame TCR alpha sharing in monozygotic twins was systematically underestimated by recombination models, whereas sharing between unrelated individuals was in agreement with the recombination models. Compared with coincidental sharing between unrelated individuals, out-of-frame TCR alpha sequences shared between twins had an excess of sequences with low generation probability. Because the same donors could not be followed over many years, conclusions were based on cross-sectional statistical analysis. Fewer insertions were carried by abundant cord blood beta clonotypes; a weaker similar trend was observed in young adult naive repertoires, while no such trend was observed in memory repertoires. A weaker excess of twin sharing was found in beta out-of-frame sequences because the signal-to-noise ratio was lowered by fewer shared sequences.

Library creation used 5' RACE. The listed sequencing device is Illumina HiSeq 2000. Template switching added a universal primer binding site, and the final cDNA carried a unique molecular identifier that allowed TCR cDNA molecules to be counted accurately. Specific primers in the conserved constant-segment region were used to synthesize first-strand cDNA for TCR alpha and beta chains. To control for contamination, each cDNA library was double barcoded with a SMART-Mk sample barcode plus Illumina barcodes. TruSeq adapter sequences along with Illumina sample barcodes were introduced in two successive PCR steps. TCR alpha and beta cDNA libraries were sequenced on the Illumina HiSeq platform with custom primers. In the source study's methods: MiGEC was used to process raw reads and extract unique molecular identifiers, and MiXCR was used to find CDR3 positions. For each individual, recombination models were inferred using an EM algorithm with the repgenHMM and IGoR tools. The tcR package in R was used for shared clonotype analysis, with sharing normalized by the product of cloneset sizes. Out-of-frame nonproductive sequences were analyzed to study raw recombination free of thymic and clonal selection effects. Using fastp trimming at Q25 and MiXCR clonotype assembly, TCRdb reanalyzed the public sequencing data and kept in-frame beta chains. Each CDR3 protein gets just one entry, which takes the most common genes and DNA from the rows behind it. These V and J calls are TCRdb output, not the study's own analysis. The sample yields roughly 1,500,000 distinct CDR3 sequences; roughly 35% were counted once. Clones ranked in the top ten supply around 0.25% of the sample.

V was cut back by 0 bases and J by 8 bases, leaving a gap of 16 bases between them. The CDR1 and CDR2 encoded by the germline V gene (reference sequence) are DFQATT and SNEGSKA. Counted from cysteine to phenylalanine, this CDR3 has 14 amino acids. The only DNA kept is the CDR3, 42 bases in frame from the first base. The sequence was collected from a newborn girl in good health. The rearranged segments are TRBV20-1 and TRBJ1-2; the D gene is perhaps TRBD1, from 5 matching bases. The sample consisted of cord blood. For the CDR3, the sequence is CSARDPRVRGGYTF. The nucleotide sequence is TGCAGTGCTAGAGATCCCAGGGTTCGAGGAGGCTACACCTTC.